The rows below give T cell receptor beta chains drawn from one sample of a study of shared clonotypes between healthy human individuals. Using immunoSEQ multiplex PCR, the repertoire was profiled, and TCRdb retains in-frame clones only, with some absent. The sample lists about 730,000 clones, 72% occurring once. Sequences were obtained from memory CD4+ T cells sorted from blood. The receptor set was obtained from a woman younger than 45 in good health. Both conserved end residues are part of each CDR3. Each record gives: J gene, V gene, D gene, clone size, CDR3 protein, CDR3 DNA. D genes are given only for firm matches. Clone size, where shown, is once, few, many, or a class for clones that have expanded.

>TRBJ2-7|TRBV15|NA|NA
CATSRAGDPYEQYF
TGTGCCACCAGCAGAGCAGGGGACCCCTACGAGCAGTACTTC
>TRBJ2-7|TRBV7-9|TRBD2|once
CASSSLAASSYEQYF
TGTGCCAGCAGCTCTCTAGCGGCTAGCTCCTACGAGCAGTACTTC
>TRBJ1-1|TRBV19|NA|NA
CASSGAPTRYEAFF
TGTGCCAGTAGTGGAGCTCCGACCCGCTATGAAGCTTTCTTT
>TRBJ2-5|TRBV15|TRBD1|NA
CATSRAQGYQETQYF
TGTGCCACCAGCAGAGCACAGGGGTACCAAGAGACCCAGTACTTC
>TRBJ1-3|TRBV2|NA|NA
CASSDSGVFSGNTIYF
TGTGCCAGCAGTGATTCAGGGGTCTTCTCTGGAAACACCATATATTTT
>TRBJ1-4|TRBV5-1|NA|once
CASGATNEKLFF
TGCGCCAGCGGAGCAACTAATGAAAAACTGTTTTTT
>TRBJ1-3|TRBV9|NA|NA
CASSVEPGYGNTIYF
TGTGCCAGCAGCGTAGAGCCAGGGTATGGAAACACCATATATTTT
>TRBJ2-3|TRBV30|NA|NA
CAWSREGGTDTQYF
TGTGCCTGGAGTCGTGAGGGAGGCACAGATACGCAGTATTTT
>TRBJ2-5|TRBV5-4|NA|NA
CASSFLQETQYF
TGTGCCAGCAGCTTCCTACAAGAGACCCAGTACTTC
>TRBJ2-2|TRBV5-1|TRBD2|few
CASSFTTSGSGTGELFF
TGCGCCAGCAGCTTCACGACTAGCGGGAGTGGGACCGGGGAGCTGTTTTTT
>TRBJ1-2|TRBV6-6|NA|NA
CASSPKGGVYGYTF
TGTGCCAGCAGTCCCAAGGGGGGTGTCTATGGCTACACCTTC
>TRBJ2-1|TRBV7-2|NA|NA
CASSSRDPPNNNEQFF
TGTGCCAGCAGCTCACGGGACCCCCCAAATAACAATGAGCAGTTCTTC
>TRBJ1-2|TRBV5-6|TRBD1|few
CASSLQGAYYGYTF
TGTGCCAGCAGTTTGCAGGGGGCTTACTATGGCTACACCTTC
>TRBJ2-7|TRBV28|TRBD1|NA
CASSSTGFGRYF
TGTGCCAGCAGCTCGACAGGGTTCGGCAGGTACTTC
>TRBJ2-2|TRBV28|NA|NA
CASRETFMGPIGELFF
TGTGCCAGCAGAGAGACTTTCATGGGGCCGATCGGGGAGCTGTTTTTT
>TRBJ1-2|TRBV27|TRBD1|once
CASSFDRGLSYTF
TGTGCCAGCAGTTTCGACAGGGGTTTGAGCTACACCTTC
>TRBJ2-2|TRBV5-1|TRBD2|few
CASMLAGLTTGELFF
TGCGCCAGCATGCTAGCGGGACTGACAACCGGGGAGCTGTTTTTT
>TRBJ2-3|TRBV5-4|NA|NA
CASSLANRASTDTQYF
TGTGCCAGCAGCTTGGCCAACAGGGCTAGCACAGATACGCAGTATTTT
>TRBJ2-1|TRBV19|NA|NA
CASSTPGRRQSSYNEQFF
TGTGCCAGTAGTACCCCCGGGAGACGGCAAAGCTCCTACAATGAGCAGTTCTTC
>TRBJ2-1|TRBV18|NA|few
CASSPSSEGGEQFF
TGTGCCAGCTCACCTTCTAGCGAGGGGGGTGAGCAGTTCTTC
>TRBJ2-2|TRBV7-9|NA|few
CASSSGAGLNTGELFF
TGTGCCAGCAGCTCGGGCGCGGGATTAAACACCGGGGAGCTGTTTTTT
>TRBJ2-7|TRBV5-1|NA|once
CASSPGLGNSYEQYF
TGCGCCAGCAGCCCAGGACTGGGGAACTCCTACGAGCAGTACTTC
>TRBJ1-1|TRBV6-4|TRBD1|NA
CASSLTGQGRTEAFF
TGTGCCAGCAGTCTAACTGGACAGGGGAGGACTGAAGCTTTCTTT
>TRBJ2-6|TRBV7-3|TRBD1|NA
CASSRDSSGANVLTF
TGTGCCAGCAGCCGGGACAGCTCTGGGGCCAACGTCCTGACTTTC
>TRBJ2-6|TRBV5-6|TRBD2|few
CASSQGLAGGTGANVLTF
TGTGCCAGCAGCCAGGGACTAGCGGGAGGAACTGGGGCCAACGTCCTGACTTTC
>TRBJ1-3|TRBV28|NA|few
CASSSYGSGNTIYF
TGTGCCAGCAGTTCCTATGGGTCTGGAAACACCATATATTTT
>TRBJ2-7|TRBV27|NA|NA
CASSFRSRWGEQYF
TGTGCCAGCAGTTTCCGGAGTAGGTGGGGCGAGCAGTACTTC
>TRBJ1-2|TRBV5-6|NA|NA
CASSLGRTAYGYTF
TGTGCCAGCAGCTTAGGGCGGACAGCATATGGCTACACCTTC
>TRBJ2-1|TRBV6-5|NA|NA
CASSNGGAGEQFF
TGTGCCAGCAGTAATGGGGGCGCGGGTGAGCAGTTCTTC
>TRBJ2-7|TRBV27|TRBD1|NA
CASSHPTGTGGNEQYF
TGTGCCAGCAGTCACCCTACCGGGACAGGGGGCAACGAGCAGTACTTC
>TRBJ2-3|TRBV29-1|NA|NA
CSVYDSTDTQYF
TGCAGCGTTTACGACAGCACAGATACGCAGTATTTT
>TRBJ1-1|TRBV10-3|NA|NA
CAIRDSGALNTEAFF
TGTGCCATCAGGGATTCAGGGGCCTTGAACACTGAAGCTTTCTTT